This passage covers 3 T cell receptor beta chains from one sample sequenced in a study of PD-1 blockade in classical Hodgkin lymphoma (dated by TCRdb to the early 2020s). This sample's time point label indicates: cycle 4 day 1 (C4D1), after less than 7 weeks of nivolumab. All trial patients had relapsed after autologous stem cell transplantation, with cohorts A, B and C differing in prior brentuximab vedotin exposure. Receptors were amplified or captured by the immunoSEQ multiplex PCR assay. TCRdb mirrors the immuneACCESS table, restricted to in-frame sequences. Some clones are absent from its copies; in checked studies, under half trace to an unresolved V gene, and the reason for the others is unknown. In all, the sample holds some 96,000 clones, and 90% to 95% of those were seen once. The top ten hold roughly 2.1% of the sample. The sample here was peripheral blood mononuclear cells (PBMCs), taken before the fourth cycle of nivolumab. These receptors came from a human donor with classical Hodgkin lymphoma.

The chain uses TRBV10-3 and TRBJ2-7, with TRBD1 matching 10 bases. V dropped 8 bases and J dropped 1; count of bases not matched to a gene: 14. The CDR3 consists of 17 residues. Germline CDR1 and CDR2: ENHRY and SYGVKD. DNA of the CDR3: TGTGCCATCGGGGCCGGGACAGGGGACATCCGATCCTACGAGCAGTACTTC. Protein sequence: CAIGAGTGDIRSYEQYF.

V is TRBV6-5 and J is TRBJ2-1; 8 nucleotides align to TRBD1. Trimming at V came to 0 bases and at J to 4 bases, leaving 2 bases not matched to a gene. The V gene's germline CDR1 is MNHEY and CDR2 SVGAGI. The CDR3 sequence is 15 residues long. The DNA of the CDR3 is TGTGCCAGCAGTTACTCCAGACAGGGGTACAATGAGCAGTTCTTC. Encoded protein: CASSYSRQGYNEQFF.

The V and J genes are TRBV5-4 and TRBJ2-7; D is ambiguous. From germline, CDR1 is SGHNT and CDR2 YYREEE (reference sequence). The CDR3 runs to 14 residues. V was trimmed by 2 bases and J by 0 bases, leaving 9 bases between them. CDR3 loop: CASSFIDPSYEQYF. CDR3 sequence (DNA): TGTGCCAGCAGCTTTATAGACCCCTCCTACGAGCAGTACTTC. The full variable domain, its missing parts supplied by reference TRBV5-4 and TRBJ2-7, is ETGVTQSPTHLIKTRGQQVTLRCSSQSGHNTVSWYQQALGQGPQFIFQYYREEENGRGNFPPRFSGLQFPNYSSELNVNALELDDSALYLCASSFIDPSYEQYFGPGTRLTVT.